A single sample is the source of the 32 T cell receptor beta chains below, sequenced in a study of human T cells and chemical hapten exposure. As to time point: patch test 1, 2 weeks after DPC sensitization. Noted treatment: therapeutic diphenylcyclopropenone sensitization with weekly scalp DPC. MiXCR was run by TCRdb on the RACE reads, yielding one entry per CDR3 protein. The sample carries approximately 400,000 distinct CDR3 sequences, more than 4.5% recorded once. The sequencing here drew on whole blood, taken in connection with sensitization to the hapten diphenylcyclopropenone (DPC). The receptors were gathered from a woman aged 50 to 60 with alopecia areata. Some clones in this sample may be carry-over from other donors' samples.

This clonotype was detected a few times. The chain has TRBV12-3 or TRBV12-4 and TRBJ2-3; 13 positions match TRBD2. CDR3 length: 18 amino acids. Trimming took 3 bases from V and 6 from J; bases not matched to a gene: 12. The CDR3 DNA sequence: TGTGCCAGCAGTTTCACTAGCGGGAGGGCCGTCGGTTCGGATACGCAGTATTTT. It is translated as CASSFTSGRAVGSDTQYF.

There are many counts of this clonotype. The genes are TRBV29-1 and TRBJ1-1, with no clear D. V shed 7 bases and J shed 5 bases, with 17 bases lying between them. CDR1 is SQVTM and CDR2 is ANQGSEA in the germline V gene. This CDR3 contains 13 residues. CDR3: CSARGSRGTEAFF. For the CDR3, the DNA is TGCAGCGCCCGAGGGTCACGGGGAACTGAAGCTTTCTTT.

This clonotype has ten or more counts. The chain joins TRBV29-1 to TRBJ1-1, with 9 bases identical to TRBD1. J lost 6 bases, V lost 8 bases, and 7 bases had no gene match. Germline values: CDR1 SQVTM, CDR2 ANQGSEA. The CDR3 is 12 amino acids. In DNA form, the CDR3 reads TGCAGCACAGGACAGGGGAGTGCTGAAGCTTTCTTT. This sequence encodes CSTGQGSAEAFF.

Ten or more counts support this clonotype. The rearrangement links TRBV6-6 to TRBJ2-3; D gene ambiguous. V was clipped by 2 bases and J by 2 bases, with 17 bases between them. The CDR3 has 17 residues. The germline gives CDR1 MNHNY, CDR2 SVGAGI (reference sequence). This CDR3 is CASSYTYRLDLTDTQYF. The DNA for the CDR3 is TGTGCCAGCAGTTACACTTACCGGCTCGACCTCACAGATACGCAGTATTTT.

This chain uses TRBV29-1 with TRBJ2-1, with 14 bases fitting TRBD2. V lost 6 bases, J lost 3 bases, and 10 bases stayed unmatched. The CDR3 covers 17 residues. From germline, CDR1 is SQVTM and CDR2 ANQGSEA. This CDR3 is CSVAGLAGEISYNEQFF. CDR3 bases: TGCAGCGTGGCGGGACTAGCGGGAGAAATTAGCTACAATGAGCAGTTCTTC.

This clonotype was counted only a few times. The V gene is TRBV29-1, the J gene TRBJ2-7, with D perhaps matching TRBD1 or TRBD2 (6 bases each). Germline CDR1 SQVTM, CDR2 ANQGSEA. With 2 bases removed from V and 6 bases from J, the gap between germline ends came to 14 bases. The CDR3 is 13 residues long. CDR3 in DNA: TGCAGCGTTGAATCCGGGGGCTTAAGCGAGCAGTACTTC. This encodes CSVESGGLSEQYF.

This clonotype was seen at least ten times. The chain joins TRBV18 to TRBJ1-1, with a weak D call TRBD1 (6 bases). The CDR3 runs to 15 residues. Germline CDR1 is KGHSH and CDR2 is LQKENI. Trimming pared 2 bases from V and 0 bases from J, leaving 10 bases between. The CDR3 loop is CASSPSRGMNTEAFF. CDR3 DNA sequence: TGTGCCAGCTCACCATCCAGGGGTATGAACACTGAAGCTTTCTTT.

The sample holds many counts of this clonotype. The chain recombines TRBV7-3 with TRBJ1-1, with D perhaps TRBD1 (5 bases). Trimming cost V 5 bases and J 4 bases, with 11 bases left between them. Germline V lookup: CDR1 SGHTA, CDR2 FQGTGA. The CDR3 loop spans 13 amino acids. In nucleotides, the CDR3 is TGTGCCAGCAGCATGGGGGGTACCACTGAAGCTTTCTTT. Residues: CASSMGGTTEAFF.

The rearrangement uses TRBV20-1 and TRBJ1-6, with unresolved D. Per the germline V gene, CDR1 is DFQATT and CDR2 is SNEGSKA (reference sequence). The CDR3 runs 15 residues. V was cut by 0 bases and J by 4 bases, with 10 bases left in between. CDR3 in DNA: TGCAGTGCTAGAGACGATGAAGAGTATAATTCACCCCTCCACTTT. Translation: CSARDDEEYNSPLHF.

This clonotype has just a few counts. The CDR3: CASSIPTGAGANVLTF. As DNA, the CDR3 is TGTGCCAGCAGTATCCCGACCGGGGCTGGGGCCAACGTCCTGACTTTC. V gene TRBV27 combines with J gene TRBJ2-6; possible D gene TRBD2, 5 bases. The germline gives CDR1 MNHEY, CDR2 SMNVEV (reference sequence). The V end lost 5 bases, the J end lost 2 bases, and 13 bases lay between the germline ends. CDR3 length equals 16 residues.

There are many counts of this clonotype. This chain uses TRBV4-2 with TRBJ2-1; 7 bases are a match to TRBD2. The CDR3 has 16 amino acids. Germline trimming cut 1 base from V and 5 bases from J; bases unmatched to any gene: 8. From germline, CDR1 is LGHNA and CDR2 YNFKEQ. The CDR3 DNA is TGTGCCAGCAGCCAAGCAGTGGGGGGGGTTAACAATGAGCAGTTCTTC. Protein: CASSQAVGGVNNEQFF.

This clonotype occurred many times. This sequence joins TRBV6-5 and TRBJ2-3; D might be TRBD1 or TRBD2, each matching 5 bases. In germline, CDR1 is MNHEY, CDR2 SVGAGI. V was cut by 0 bases and J by 8 bases, with 9 bases left in between. This CDR3 has 13 amino acids. In DNA, the CDR3 is TGTGCCAGCAGTTACTCCCCGGGGACTACGCAGTATTTT. This sequence encodes CASSYSPGTTQYF.

Only a few counts were recorded for this clonotype. J is TRBJ1-3 and V is TRBV13; D remains unclear. Germline V gives CDR1 PRHDT, CDR2 FYEKMQ (reference sequence). The CDR3 contains 15 residues. V gave up 1 base and J gave up 0 bases, with 7 bases separating them. The CDR3 here is CASSLEAGSGNTIYF. CDR3 bases: TGTGCCAGCAGCTTAGAGGCGGGCTCTGGAAACACCATATATTTT.

This clonotype has a handful of counts. The rearrangement uses TRBV5-4 and TRBJ2-5, with a weak D call TRBD1 (5 bases). CDR3 size: 14 residues. Germline assignment: CDR1 SGHNT and CDR2 YYREEE (reference sequence). The V gene lost 0 bases and the J gene lost 3 bases, with 9 bases spanning the gap. CDR3 in amino acids: CASSLGDSKETQYF. CDR3 nucleotides: TGTGCCAGCAGCTTGGGTGACAGCAAAGAGACCCAGTACTTC.

This sequence joins TRBV7-2 and TRBJ2-3; D not certain. This CDR3 is 13 amino acids long. V lost 5 bases, J lost 3 bases, and 9 bases lay in between. Per the germline V gene, CDR1 is SGHTA and CDR2 is FQGNSA. CDR3 nucleotide sequence: TGTGCCAGCAGCACCAGATTTACAGATACGCAGTATTTT. Its protein product is CASSTRFTDTQYF.

The chain combines TRBV9 with TRBJ2-1; D perhaps matches TRBD1 (6 bases). The V and J ends lost 2 bases and 9 bases respectively, with 15 bases between them. The CDR3 sequence is 14 residues long. CDR1 SGDLS and CDR2 YYNGEE come from the germline V gene. This CDR3 reads CASSVSQGFGEQFF. The CDR3 DNA reads TGTGCCAGCAGCGTGTCACAGGGTTTTGGTGAGCAGTTCTTC.

The chain links TRBV28 to TRBJ1-2; D remains unclear. The CDR3 sequence is 10 residues long. V was shortened by 4 bases and J by 6 bases, with 3 bases between the two germline ends. From germline, CDR1 is MDHEN and CDR2 SYDVKM. The CDR3 loop reads CASSSDGYTF. CDR3 nucleotide sequence: TGTGCCAGCAGTTCGGATGGCTACACCTTC.

This clonotype has at least ten counts. The chain uses TRBV12-3 or TRBV12-4 and TRBJ1-2, with D possibly being TRBD1 (5 bases). Trimming cost V 5 bases and J 2 bases, with 9 bases left between them. CDR3 length: 13 residues. CDR3 nucleotide sequence: TGTGCCAGCAGTCGGGACCGCAACTATGGCTACACCTTC. This codes for CASSRDRNYGYTF.

The sample holds a few counts of this clonotype. The chain links TRBV5-5 to TRBJ1-3; maybe TRBD1 (5 bases). This CDR3 contains 17 residues. V lost 6 bases and J 2 bases, leaving 21 bases between the germline ends. Germline assignment: CDR1 SGHKS and CDR2 YYEKEE (reference sequence). CDR3 protein: CASTWGSGSGTGNTIYF. The CDR3, as DNA: TGTGCCAGCACCTGGGGGTCCGGGTCCGGAACTGGAAACACCATATATTTT.

This clonotype showed up many times. This sequence joins TRBV28 and TRBJ2-7; D ambiguous. Germline loops: CDR1 MDHEN, CDR2 SYDVKM. The CDR3 covers 15 residues. Trimming left V 5 bases short and J 7 bases short, with 21 bases between. CDR3 region: CASSANNPGPGEQYF. The DNA of the CDR3 is TGTGCCAGCAGTGCCAATAATCCGGGCCCCGGGGAGCAGTACTTC.

This clonotype has a handful of counts. The CDR3 DNA follows: TGTGCAGTAGCTCTTACGAACACCGGGGAGCTGTTTTTT. Translated: CAVALTNTGELFF. The chain employs TRBV3-1 and TRBJ2-2; D gene uncertain. Germline V gene data show CDR1 as LGHDT and CDR2 as YNNKEL (reference sequence). The CDR3 covers 13 residues.

This clonotype was picked up many times. The CDR3 loop is CSADLPPREQYF. The CDR3 DNA reads TGCAGTGCCGACCTACCCCCCAGGGAGCAGTACTTC. This rearrangement joins TRBV20-1 to TRBJ2-7; D unresolved. Per germline, CDR1 DFQATT and CDR2 SNEGSKA (reference sequence). There are 12 residues in the CDR3. V dropped 6 bases and J dropped 7 bases, with 16 bases sitting between them.

The CDR3 region is CASSQDILANDEQFF. The CDR3 nucleotides read TGTGCCAGCAGCCAAGATATTCTAGCCAACGATGAGCAGTTCTTC. The chain recombines TRBV3-1 with TRBJ2-1; tentative D call: TRBD2 (5 bases). This CDR3 comprises 15 residues. Germline V gene data show CDR1 as LGHDT and CDR2 as YNNKEL (reference sequence). Trimming pared 0 bases from V and 8 bases from J, leaving 14 bases between.

Many counts were recorded for this clonotype. The chain is built from TRBV7-3 and TRBJ2-1; TRBD1 or TRBD2 may be the D gene (6 bases each). The CDR3 runs to 16 residues. Trimming took off 2 bases at V and 0 bases at J, with 11 bases between the two ends. Germline CDR1 and CDR2: SGHTA and FQGTGA. The CDR3 here is CASSLWGASSYNEQFF. The CDR3 coding sequence is TGTGCCAGCAGCTTATGGGGGGCCAGCTCCTACAATGAGCAGTTCTTC.

This clonotype was seen at least ten times. This rearrangement joins TRBV27 to TRBJ1-2; 7 nucleotides align to TRBD1. The junction had 10 bases not matched to a gene; V was cut back by 5 bases and J by 7 bases. The CDR3 length is 14 residues. Germline V gene sequence: CDR1 MNHEY, CDR2 SMNVEV (reference sequence). The CDR3 DNA follows: TGTGCCAGCAGTCGTACCGGGACAGTTATTGGCTACACCTTC. This gives the protein CASSRTGTVIGYTF.

The sample holds many counts of this clonotype. The chain joins TRBV6-5 to TRBJ1-2, with TRBD1 matching over 7 bases. Per germline, CDR1 MNHEY and CDR2 SVGAGI. V was pared by 2 bases and J by 8 bases, with 5 bases of the junction left unmatched. The CDR3 runs 13 residues. The CDR3 is CASSYRDREGYTF. The CDR3 nucleotides are TGTGCCAGCAGTTACCGTGACAGGGAGGGCTACACCTTC.

The chain recombines TRBV29-1 with TRBJ2-3; maybe TRBD2 (7 bases). Germline lookup yields CDR1 SQVTM and CDR2 ANQGSEA. This CDR3 is built from 15 residues. Trimming shortened V by 0 bases and J by 1 base, and 11 bases separated the two germline ends. The CDR3 loop is CSVEDRRGRTDTQYF. The CDR3 DNA sequence: TGCAGCGTTGAAGATCGGCGGGGGCGCACAGATACGCAGTATTTT.

About this clonotype itself: This may stem from a read error, because a much larger clone lies one nucleotide away. The genes are TRBV4-1 and TRBJ2-3, with 7 nucleotides matching TRBD1. V shed 6 bases, J shed 4 bases, and the junction held 13 bases outside the gene matches. The germline V gene encodes CDR1 MGHRA and CDR2 YSYEKL. This CDR3 has 16 amino acids. The CDR3 region is CASRSTGSKGADTQYF. The CDR3 DNA is TGCGCCAGCAGGTCGACAGGGAGTAAAGGGGCAGATACGCAGTATTTT.

This clonotype was picked up many times. The chain has TRBV6-1 and TRBJ2-7; D might be TRBD1 or TRBD2, each matching 5 bases. The V end was cut by 6 bases, the J end by 4 bases, with 16 bases between. The CDR3 runs to 14 residues. Germline CDR1 MNHNS, CDR2 SASEGT. CDR3 sequence reads: CASSPGPAGYEQYF. CDR3 DNA sequence: TGTGCCAGCAGCCCGGGACCCGCAGGTTACGAGCAGTACTTC.

The chain is built from TRBV6-5 and TRBJ2-7, with a possible D match to TRBD2 (6 bases). Trimming removed 8 bases at V and 7 bases at J, with 12 bases between. Germline CDR1 is MNHEY and CDR2 is SVGAGI. The CDR3 loop spans 11 amino acids. CDR3 sequence: CASGAGTEQYF. CDR3 sequence (DNA): TGTGCCAGCGGGGCCGGGACTGAGCAGTACTTC.

This clonotype was observed at least ten times. The chain couples TRBV29-1 to TRBJ1-2; D is uncertain. The CDR3 runs 13 residues. Deletions cut 6 bases from V and 1 base from J, with 12 bases between. Germline V gene data show CDR1 as SQVTM and CDR2 as ANQGSEA. The DNA for the CDR3 is TGCAGCGTCCTAACAGAATTTAACTATGGCTACACCTTC. Amino acid sequence: CSVLTEFNYGYTF.

V usage is TRBV4-3 and J usage is TRBJ2-1; D is unresolved. The germline V and J ends were trimmed by 3 bases and 1 base, with 7 bases remaining between them. The germline V gene encodes CDR1 LGHNA and CDR2 YSLEER. This CDR3 comprises 14 residues. The CDR3 loop is CASSHGESYNEQFF. In DNA form, the CDR3 reads TGCGCCAGCAGCCATGGGGAATCCTACAATGAGCAGTTCTTC.